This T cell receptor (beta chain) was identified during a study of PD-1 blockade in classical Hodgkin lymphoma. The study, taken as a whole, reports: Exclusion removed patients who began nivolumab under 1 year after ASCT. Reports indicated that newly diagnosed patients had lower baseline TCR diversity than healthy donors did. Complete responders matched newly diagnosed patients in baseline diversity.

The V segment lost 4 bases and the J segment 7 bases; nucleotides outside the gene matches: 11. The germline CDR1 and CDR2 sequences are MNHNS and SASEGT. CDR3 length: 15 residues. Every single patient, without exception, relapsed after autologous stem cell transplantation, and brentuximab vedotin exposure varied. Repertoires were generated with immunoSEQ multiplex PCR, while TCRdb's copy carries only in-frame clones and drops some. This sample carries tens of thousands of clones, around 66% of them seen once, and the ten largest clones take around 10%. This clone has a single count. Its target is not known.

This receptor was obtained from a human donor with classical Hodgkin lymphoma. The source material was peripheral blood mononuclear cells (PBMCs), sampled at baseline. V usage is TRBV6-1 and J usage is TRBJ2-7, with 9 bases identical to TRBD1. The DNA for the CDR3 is TGTGCCAGCAGTGGTAGGACAGGGGTTTTCGGGGAGCAGTACTTC. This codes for CASSGRTGVFGEQYF.